This T cell receptor beta chain is from a study of blood T cell repertoires in COVID-19. Repertoires were generated with immunoSEQ multiplex PCR, while TCRdb's copy carries only in-frame clones and drops some. The sample consists of over 200,000 clones, 86% of them appearing once. Clinical history as reported by participants underpinned cohort assignment. The V gene end was trimmed by 3 bases and the J gene end by 7 bases; junction bases not matched to a gene: 6. The germline V gene has CDR1 SGHVS and CDR2 FNYEAQ. The CDR3 is 15 residues long. The specimen sequenced was PBMCs or T cells enriched from blood (not recorded which). This chain links TRBV7-6 with TRBJ1-6, with TRBD1 matching 7 bases. The sequence came from a woman aged 50 to 60 in a cohort exposed to, infected with or recovered from COVID-19 (not recorded which). Here the CDR3 reads CASSLETGRNSPLHF. CDR3 coding DNA: TGTGCCAGCAGCTTGGAGACAGGGAGGAATTCACCCCTCCACTTT. Filled out from reference TRBV7-6 and TRBJ1-6, the complete variable domain reads GAGVSQSPRYKVTKRGQDVALRCDPISGHVSLYWYRQALGQGPEFLTYFNYEAQQDKSGLPNDRFSAERPEGSISTLTIQRTEQRDSAMYRCASSLETGRNSPLHFGNGTRLTVT.